This T cell receptor (beta chain) was captured by sequencing in a study of OX40 agonist ivuxolimab in advanced cancers. Study background: The mean age was roughly 60 years, ranging from about 20 to 79, with about four fifths of participants male. Study outcomes and limitations: Normalized T-cell clonal expansion was also low in a subset of nonresponders.

Autoimmune disease history or systemic immunosuppression meant exclusion. This clone was seen a handful of times. Its antigen remains unknown. Clones were sequenced by immunoSEQ multiplex PCR, and TCRdb holds only the in-frame ones, with some missing. The sample lists tens of thousands of clones; almost 85% were seen once. The V and J ends lost 1 base and 2 bases respectively, with 9 bases between them. The CDR3 spans 16 residues. CDR1 is MGHRA, CDR2 YSYEKL, per germline. The starting material was CD4+ or CD8+ T cells sorted from blood, obtained in a trial of the OX40 agonist ivuxolimab. This chain uses TRBV4-1 with TRBJ2-6; D is unresolved. The sequence came from an adult with an advanced solid tumor such as melanoma, head and neck, liver or kidney cancer. CDR3 in DNA: TGCGCCAGCAGCCAAGTTGGCGGAGCTGGGGCCAACGTCCTGACTTTC. The encoded protein is CASSQVGGAGANVLTF.